The 25 T cell receptor beta chains below come from one sample, sequenced in a study of lymphopenia after photon versus proton radiotherapy. Assay: immunoSEQ multiplex PCR; the TCRdb copy retains only in-frame clones and omits some. The sample holds about 83,000 clones, 80% to 90% seen once. The source material was peripheral blood, sampled from a patient treated with proton-based radiotherapy. The origin of the receptors is a man in his 60s with pancreatic cancer.

This sequence joins TRBV9 and TRBJ2-1; D call uncertain. The CDR3 totals 14 residues. Trimming took off 0 bases at V and 4 bases at J, with 8 bases between the two ends. The germline CDR1 and CDR2 sequences are SGDLS and YYNGEE. CDR3 bases: TGTGCCAGCAGCGTAGTGGTCTCATACAATGAGCAGTTCTTC. Translated: CASSVVVSYNEQFF.

V usage is TRBV18 and J usage is TRBJ2-3; 8 positions agree with TRBD2. The CDR3 runs to 16 residues. With V trimmed by 1 base and J by 3 bases, 6 bases remained unmatched. Germline assignment: CDR1 KGHSH and CDR2 LQKENI. CDR3 residues: CASSPLAGGATDTQYF. The CDR3 bases are TGTGCCAGCTCACCACTTGCGGGGGGCGCGACAGATACGCAGTATTTT. Using reference TRBV18 and TRBJ2-3 for the parts outside the CDR3, the full variable domain is NAGVMQNPRHLVRRRGQEARLRCSPMKGHSHVYWYRQLPEEGLKFMVYLQKENIIDESGMPKERFSAEFPKEGPSILRIQQVVRGDSAAYFCASSPLAGGATDTQYFGPGTRLTVL.

V gene TRBV11-2 combines with J gene TRBJ2-5, with TRBD1 matching 12 bases. The CDR3 consists of 15 residues. V lost 6 bases to trimming and J lost 4 bases; unmatched junction nucleotides: 6. The germline V gene has CDR1 SGHAT and CDR2 FQNNGV. The CDR3 region has the DNA TGTGCCAGCAGACCACCGGGACAGGGGGCAGAGACCCAGTACTTC. Amino acids: CASRPPGQGAETQYF.

This clone appeared once. The chain joins TRBV19 to TRBJ1-5; 8 nucleotides align to TRBD1. CDR1 LNHDA and CDR2 SQIVND come from the germline V gene (reference sequence). Trimming cost V 8 bases and J 2 bases; bases outside gene matches: 2. The length of the CDR3 is 13 residues. Here the CDR3 reads CASGTGRNQPQHF. CDR3 coding DNA: TGTGCCAGTGGGACAGGCCGCAATCAGCCCCAGCATTTT.

This chain connects TRBV29-1 to TRBJ2-7, with TRBD2 identical over 8 bases. The CDR3 is made up of 12 amino acids. The V gene end was trimmed by 6 bases and the J gene end by 6 bases; junction bases not matched to a gene: 7. The V gene's germline CDR1 is SQVTM and CDR2 ANQGSEA. CDR3 nucleotides: TGCAGCGTCGAAAGCGGGAGTGGCGAGCAGTACTTC. This translates into CSVESGSGEQYF.

The CDR3 sequence is CASSYSTSAEQYF. Written as DNA, the CDR3 is TGTGCCAGCAGTTACTCCACTAGTGCCGAGCAGTACTTC. The chain recombines TRBV6-5 with TRBJ2-7, with D possibly TRBD2 on 5 matching bases. V lost 0 bases and J lost 6, with 9 bases in between. The CDR3 has 13 residues. The germline gives CDR1 MNHEY, CDR2 SVGAGI.

This sequence joins TRBV2 and TRBJ1-5; D may be TRBD1 (6 bases). This CDR3 spans 14 amino acids. Looked up from germline, CDR1 is SNHLY and CDR2 is FYNNEI. Trimming removed 6 bases from V and 3 bases from J, with 12 bases in between. In DNA form, the CDR3 reads TGTGCCAGCAGGGGGGGGCCTGCCAATCAGCCCCAGCATTTT. Protein product: CASRGGPANQPQHF.

This chain joins TRBV19 and TRBJ2-2; D is perhaps TRBD2 (6 bases). V was pared by 3 bases and J by 0 bases, with 14 bases between. Germline CDR1 is LNHDA and CDR2 is SQIVND (reference sequence). The CDR3 runs 17 residues. The CDR3 loop reads CASSMVTGVANTGELFF. CDR3 nucleotide sequence: TGTGCCAGTAGTATGGTGACGGGGGTCGCGAACACCGGGGAGCTGTTTTTT. Full variable domain (outside the CDR3, taken from reference TRBV19 and TRBJ2-2): DGGITQSPKYLFRKEGQNVTLSCEQNLNHDAMYWYRQDPGQGLRLIYYSQIVNDFQKGDIAEGYSVSREKKESFPLTVTSAQKNPTAFYLCASSMVTGVANTGELFFGEGSRLTVL.

The CDR3: CAWSPGQRANEQFF. The CDR3 bases are TGTGCCTGGAGCCCGGGACAAAGGGCTAATGAGCAGTTCTTC. The chain recombines TRBV30 with TRBJ2-1, with TRBD1 as a possible D gene (6 bases). The V end was cut by 3 bases, the J end by 7 bases, with 16 bases between. The CDR3 covers 14 residues. The germline V gene has CDR1 GTSNPN and CDR2 SVGIG (reference sequence).

In DNA, the CDR3 is TGTGCCAGCAGCCTCCTCGGGGGCCCGAACACTGAAGCTTTCTTT. Amino acids: CASSLLGGPNTEAFF. V usage is TRBV11-3 and J usage is TRBJ1-1, with a possible D match to TRBD1 (6 bases). Looked up from germline, CDR1 is SGHNT and CDR2 is YENEEA. The germline V and J ends were trimmed by 5 bases and 1 base, with 14 bases remaining between them. This CDR3 comprises 15 residues.

This chain joins TRBV6-5 and TRBJ2-3, with unresolved D. Trimming stripped 6 bases from V and 2 bases from J, with 9 bases between. The CDR3 covers 13 residues. From germline, CDR1 is MNHEY and CDR2 SVGAGI. In DNA form, the CDR3 reads TGTGCCAGCAGACCCGACACCACAGATACGCAGTATTTT. Amino acid sequence: CASRPDTTDTQYF.

The gene calls are TRBV11-2 and TRBJ2-1; the match to TRBD2 covers 12 bases. V was pared by 0 bases and J by 6 bases, with 15 bases of the junction left unmatched. Germline-derived CDR1 and CDR2 are SGHAT and FQNNGV. The CDR3 is 20 residues long. The CDR3 protein is CASSLDRVRLAGGPRNEQFF. The CDR3 nucleotides read TGTGCCAGCAGCTTAGATCGGGTAAGGCTAGCGGGAGGGCCCCGCAATGAGCAGTTCTTC.

This chain connects TRBV6-5 to TRBJ1-4; D ambiguous. V was pared by 5 bases and J by 8 bases, with 9 bases between. The germline gives CDR1 MNHEY, CDR2 SVGAGI. CDR3 length equals 12 residues. In nucleotides, the CDR3 is TGTGCCAGCAGTCAACTAAGGGAAAAACTGTTTTTT. It is translated as CASSQLREKLFF.

The V call is TRBV7-9, the J call TRBJ2-5; D may be TRBD1 or TRBD2 (5 bases each). This CDR3 comprises 14 residues. Germline CDR1 and CDR2: SEHNR and FQNEAQ (reference sequence). The V end was cut by 5 bases, the J end by 3 bases, with 13 bases between. CDR3 protein: CASSPHLGEETQYF. In DNA form, the CDR3 reads TGTGCCAGCAGCCCTCATCTGGGGGAAGAGACCCAGTACTTC.

The chain uses TRBV11-3 and TRBJ2-5, with D tentatively TRBD1 or TRBD2 (6 bases each). From germline, CDR1 is SGHNT and CDR2 YENEEA. V lost 1 base, J lost 3 bases, and 15 bases lay in between. The CDR3 is made up of 16 amino acids. DNA of the CDR3: TGTGCCAGCAGCTTAGTGGGGGGCGCTTTAGAAGAGACCCAGTACTTC. Translated, it gives CASSLVGGALEETQYF.

The chain joins TRBV19 to TRBJ1-1, with D tentatively TRBD1 (6 bases). Trimming removed 6 bases from V and 5 bases from J, with 16 bases in between. The CDR3 extends over 14 amino acids. Germline V lookup: CDR1 LNHDA, CDR2 SQIVND (reference sequence). Here the CDR3 reads CASRGGTVWTEAFF. The DNA for the CDR3 is TGTGCCAGTAGGGGGGGCACAGTATGGACTGAAGCTTTCTTT.

J is TRBJ2-7 and V is TRBV30, with 8 nucleotides matching TRBD1. The CDR3 runs to 13 residues. Per the germline V gene, CDR1 is GTSNPN and CDR2 is SVGIG (reference sequence). The trim removed 3 bases at V and 6 bases at J, leaving 7 bases unmatched. The CDR3: CAWRIGQGSEQYF. CDR3 nucleotide sequence: TGTGCCTGGAGAATCGGACAGGGAAGCGAGCAGTACTTC.

The chain carries TRBV14 and TRBJ2-3, with D uncertain. Germline V gives CDR1 SGHDN, CDR2 FVKESK. Trimming took off 2 bases at V and 1 base at J, with 10 bases between the two ends. The CDR3 is made up of 15 amino acids. The CDR3 DNA is TGTGCCAGCAGCCAAAAGAAGCTGCGCACAGATACGCAGTATTTT. Translation gives CASSQKKLRTDTQYF.

The chain joins TRBV2 to TRBJ1-2; D remains ambiguous. Trimming pared 1 base from V and 5 bases from J, leaving 5 bases between. This CDR3 comprises 12 residues. The germline CDR1 and CDR2 sequences are SNHLY and FYNNEI. The CDR3 bases are TGTGCCAGCAGTGAAGAACATTATGGCTACACCTTC. Its protein is CASSEEHYGYTF.

The chain is built from TRBV28 and TRBJ2-1, with 9 bases aligning to TRBD1. V dropped 4 bases and J dropped 8; count of bases not matched to a gene: 9. Germline CDR1 MDHEN, CDR2 SYDVKM. The CDR3 runs 15 residues. For the CDR3, the DNA is TGTGCCAGCAGTTCCCCCGGGACAGGGAGCCATGAGCAGTTCTTC. Encoded protein: CASSSPGTGSHEQFF.

The J gene is TRBJ2-1, the V gene TRBV6-5; the match to TRBD2 covers 7 bases. The CDR3 runs to 15 residues. Trimming at V came to 5 bases and at J to 10 bases, leaving 14 bases not matched to a gene. Per germline, CDR1 MNHEY and CDR2 SVGAGI. CDR3 residues: CASSSGRAGEREQFF. CDR3 bases: TGTGCCAGCAGTAGCGGCCGGGCGGGAGAACGCGAGCAGTTCTTC.

The genes are TRBV2 and TRBJ1-4, with TRBD1 matching 8 bases. The CDR3 loop spans 15 amino acids. Germline CDR1 and CDR2: SNHLY and FYNNEI. Trimming at V came to 6 bases and at J to 5 bases, leaving 8 bases not matched to a gene. The chain's CDR3 is CASSGDRGKNEKLFF. The CDR3, as DNA: TGTGCCAGCAGCGGTGACAGGGGCAAAAATGAAAAACTGTTTTTT.

The gene calls are TRBV9 and TRBJ2-3; 12 nucleotides match TRBD2. This CDR3 comprises 17 residues. The V segment lost 2 bases and the J segment 5 bases; nucleotides outside the gene matches: 9. From germline, CDR1 is SGDLS and CDR2 YYNGEE. The CDR3 sequence is CASSVSSGRARQDTQYF. The DNA of the CDR3 is TGTGCCAGCAGCGTTTCTAGCGGGAGGGCCCGTCAAGATACGCAGTATTTT.

This rearrangement joins TRBV28 to TRBJ2-7, with TRBD1 matching over 7 bases. This CDR3 region has 14 residues. Germline V gene data show CDR1 as MDHEN and CDR2 as SYDVKM. The trim removed 6 bases at V and 5 bases at J, leaving 10 bases unmatched. For the CDR3, the DNA is TGTGCCAGCAGCCAACCCCGGGACAGAGACGAGCAGTACTTC. Its protein is CASSQPRDRDEQYF.

The J gene is TRBJ2-3, the V gene TRBV7-2; TRBD2 matches 12 bases. Per the germline V gene, CDR1 is SGHTA and CDR2 is FQGNSA. There are 15 residues in the CDR3. V gave up 6 bases and J gave up 3 bases; unmatched junction bases: 4. The chain's CDR3 is CASRIGLAGTDTQYF. Written as DNA, the CDR3 is TGTGCCAGCAGAATAGGACTAGCGGGGACAGATACGCAGTATTTT.